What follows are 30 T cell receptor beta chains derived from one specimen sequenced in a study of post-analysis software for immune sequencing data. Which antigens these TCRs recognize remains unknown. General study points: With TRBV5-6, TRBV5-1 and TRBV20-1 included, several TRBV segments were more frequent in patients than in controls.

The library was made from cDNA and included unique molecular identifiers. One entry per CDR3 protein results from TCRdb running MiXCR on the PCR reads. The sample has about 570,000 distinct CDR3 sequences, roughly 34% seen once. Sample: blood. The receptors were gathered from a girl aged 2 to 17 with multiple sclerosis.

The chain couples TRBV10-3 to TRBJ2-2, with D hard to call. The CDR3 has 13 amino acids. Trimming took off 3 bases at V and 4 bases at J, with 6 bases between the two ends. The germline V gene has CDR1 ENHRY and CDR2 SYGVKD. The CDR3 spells CAISDLPTGELFF. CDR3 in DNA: TGTGCCATCAGTGATCTACCCACCGGGGAGCTGTTTTTT.

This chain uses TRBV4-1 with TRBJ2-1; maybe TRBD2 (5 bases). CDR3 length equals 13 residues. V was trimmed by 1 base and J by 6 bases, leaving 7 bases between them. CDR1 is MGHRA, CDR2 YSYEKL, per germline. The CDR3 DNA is TGCGCCAGCAGCCAAGGACGGGGCAATGAGCAGTTCTTC. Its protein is CASSQGRGNEQFF.

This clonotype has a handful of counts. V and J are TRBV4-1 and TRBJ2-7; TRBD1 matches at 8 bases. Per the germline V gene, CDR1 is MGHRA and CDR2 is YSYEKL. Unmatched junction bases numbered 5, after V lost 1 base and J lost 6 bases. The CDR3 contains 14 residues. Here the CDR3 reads CASSQGQGAGEQYF. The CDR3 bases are TGCGCCAGCAGCCAAGGGCAGGGGGCCGGCGAGCAGTACTTC.

The CDR3 here is CASSEWGTDTQYF. The CDR3 DNA sequence: TGTGCCAGCAGTGAGTGGGGGACAGATACGCAGTATTTT. The rearrangement links TRBV2 to TRBJ2-3; D possibly matches TRBD1 or TRBD2 (5 bases each). The germline CDR1 and CDR2 sequences are SNHLY and FYNNEI. V dropped 3 bases and J dropped 3 bases, with 7 bases sitting between them. CDR3 size: 13 residues.

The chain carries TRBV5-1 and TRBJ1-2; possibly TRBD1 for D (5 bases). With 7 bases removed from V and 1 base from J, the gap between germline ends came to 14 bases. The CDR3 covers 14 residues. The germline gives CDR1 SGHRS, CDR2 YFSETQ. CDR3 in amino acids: CASGDGRINYGYTF. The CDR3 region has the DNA TGCGCCAGCGGGGACGGACGGATTAACTATGGCTACACCTTC.

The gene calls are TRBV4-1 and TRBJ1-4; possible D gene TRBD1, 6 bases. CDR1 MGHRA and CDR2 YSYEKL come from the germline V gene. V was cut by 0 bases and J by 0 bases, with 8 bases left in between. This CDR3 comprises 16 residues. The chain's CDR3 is CASSQEGGATNEKLFF. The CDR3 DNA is TGCGCCAGCAGCCAAGAAGGGGGGGCAACTAATGAAAAACTGTTTTTT.

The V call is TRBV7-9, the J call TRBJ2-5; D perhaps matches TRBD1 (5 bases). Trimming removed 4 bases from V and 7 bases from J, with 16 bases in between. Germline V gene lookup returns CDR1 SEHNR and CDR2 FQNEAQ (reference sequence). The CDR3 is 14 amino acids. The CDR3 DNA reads TGTGCCAGCAGCTCTGCCGCCAGGGCAAGGACCCAGTACTTC. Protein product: CASSSAARARTQYF. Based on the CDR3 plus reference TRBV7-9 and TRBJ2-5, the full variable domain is DTGVSQNPRHKITKRGQNVTFRCDPISEHNRLYWYRQTLGQGPEFLTYFQNEAQLEKSRLLSDRFSAERPKGSFSTLEIQRTEQGDSAMYLCASSSAARARTQYFGPGTRLLVL.

The CDR3 DNA reads as TGCGCCAGCAGCTTGGAATCCCTAGCCACATCCCAGAAGCAGTTCTTC. It encodes CASSLESLATSQKQFF. The chain joins TRBV5-1 to TRBJ2-1; possibly TRBD2 for D (5 bases). Trimming took off 0 bases at V and 11 bases at J, with 21 bases between the two ends. The CDR3 contains 16 residues. Germline-derived CDR1 and CDR2 are SGHRS and YFSETQ.

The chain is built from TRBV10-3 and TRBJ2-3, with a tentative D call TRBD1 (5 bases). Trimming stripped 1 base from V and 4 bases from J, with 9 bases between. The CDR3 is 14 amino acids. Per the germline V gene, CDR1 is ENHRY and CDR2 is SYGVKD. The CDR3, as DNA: TGTGCCATCAGTGAGTGGCAGGGCCCAGATACGCAGTATTTT. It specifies CAISEWQGPDTQYF.

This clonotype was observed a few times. The CDR3 DNA follows: TGTGCCATCATGGCAGACAGGGAATTCAACGAGCAGTACTTC. This codes for CAIMADREFNEQYF. The genes are TRBV10-3 and TRBJ2-7; 7 nucleotides match TRBD1. Per germline, CDR1 ENHRY and CDR2 SYGVKD. CDR3 length: 14 amino acids. Germline trimming cut 7 bases from V and 5 bases from J; bases unmatched to any gene: 11.

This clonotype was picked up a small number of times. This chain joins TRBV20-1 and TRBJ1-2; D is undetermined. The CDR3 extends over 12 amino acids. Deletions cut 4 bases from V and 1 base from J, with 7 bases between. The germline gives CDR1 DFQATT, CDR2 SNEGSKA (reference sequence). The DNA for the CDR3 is TGCAGTGCTACGGCATTTAACTATGGCTACACCTTC. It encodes CSATAFNYGYTF.

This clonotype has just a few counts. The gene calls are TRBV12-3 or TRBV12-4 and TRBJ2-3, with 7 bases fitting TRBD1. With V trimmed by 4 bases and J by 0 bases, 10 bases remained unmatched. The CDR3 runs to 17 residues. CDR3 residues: CASSSRQGQFSTDTQYF. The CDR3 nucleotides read TGTGCCAGCAGTTCCAGACAGGGACAGTTTAGCACAGATACGCAGTATTTT.

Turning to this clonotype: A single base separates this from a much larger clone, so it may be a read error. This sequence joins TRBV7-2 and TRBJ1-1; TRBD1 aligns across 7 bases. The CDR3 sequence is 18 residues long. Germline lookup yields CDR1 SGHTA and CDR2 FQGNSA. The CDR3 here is CVSSQRRGQRYTNTEAFF. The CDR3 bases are TGTGTCAGCAGCCAGAGGCGGGGACAGCGGTATACGAACACTGAAGCTTTCTTT. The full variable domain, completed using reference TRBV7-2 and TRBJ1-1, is GAGVSQSPSNKVTEKGKDVELRCDPISGHTALYWYRQSLGQGLEFLIYFQGNSAPDKSGLPSDRFSAERTGGSVSTLTIQRTQQEDSAVYLCVSSQRRGQRYTNTEAFFGQGTRLTVV.

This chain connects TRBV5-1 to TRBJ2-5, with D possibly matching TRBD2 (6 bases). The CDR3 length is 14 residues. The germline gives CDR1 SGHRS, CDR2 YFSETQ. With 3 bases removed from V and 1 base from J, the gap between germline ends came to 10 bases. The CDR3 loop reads CASSSGRGQETQYF. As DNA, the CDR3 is TGCGCCAGCAGCTCCGGGCGGGGCCAAGAGACCCAGTACTTC. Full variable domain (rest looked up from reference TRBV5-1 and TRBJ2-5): KAGVTQTPRYLIKTRGQQVTLSCSPISGHRSVSWYQQTPGQGLQFLFEYFSETQRNKGNFPGRFSGRQFSNSRSEMNVSTLELGDSALYLCASSSGRGQETQYFGPGTRLLVL.

CDR3 residues: CASSLGLAGAYQETQYF. CDR3 nucleotides: TGTGCCAGCAGCTTGGGGCTAGCGGGGGCGTACCAAGAGACCCAGTACTTC. V and J are TRBV5-6 and TRBJ2-5, with 10 bases aligning to TRBD2. The CDR3 has 17 residues. The V segment lost 0 bases and the J segment 0 bases; nucleotides outside the gene matches: 5. Germline CDR1 is SGHDT and CDR2 is YYEEEE.

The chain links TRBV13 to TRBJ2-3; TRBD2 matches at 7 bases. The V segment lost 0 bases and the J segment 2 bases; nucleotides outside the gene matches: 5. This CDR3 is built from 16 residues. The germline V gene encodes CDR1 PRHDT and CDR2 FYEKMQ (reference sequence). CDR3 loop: CASSLGTSAITDTQYF. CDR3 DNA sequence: TGTGCCAGCAGCTTAGGAACTAGCGCCATCACAGATACGCAGTATTTT.

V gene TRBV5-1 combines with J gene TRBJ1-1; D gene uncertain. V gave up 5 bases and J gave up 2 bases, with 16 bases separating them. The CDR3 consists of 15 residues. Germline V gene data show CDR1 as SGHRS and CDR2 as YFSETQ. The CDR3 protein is CASRLRSWANTEAFF. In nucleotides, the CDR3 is TGCGCCAGCAGGCTTAGATCTTGGGCTAACACTGAAGCTTTCTTT.

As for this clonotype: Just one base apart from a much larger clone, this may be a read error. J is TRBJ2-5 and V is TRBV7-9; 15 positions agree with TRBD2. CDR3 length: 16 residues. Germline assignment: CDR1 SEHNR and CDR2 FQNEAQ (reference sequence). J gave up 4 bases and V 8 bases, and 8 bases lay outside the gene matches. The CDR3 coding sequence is TGTGCCAGCGGCAATGGACTAGCGGGGGGGCGAGAGACCCAGTACTTC. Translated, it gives CASGNGLAGGRETQYF.

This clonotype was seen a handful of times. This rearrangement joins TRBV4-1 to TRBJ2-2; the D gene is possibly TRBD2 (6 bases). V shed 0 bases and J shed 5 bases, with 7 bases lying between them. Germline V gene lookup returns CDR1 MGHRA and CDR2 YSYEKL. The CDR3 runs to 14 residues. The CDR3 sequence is CASSQDGLTGELFF. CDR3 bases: TGCGCCAGCAGCCAAGATGGACTAACCGGGGAGCTGTTTTTT.

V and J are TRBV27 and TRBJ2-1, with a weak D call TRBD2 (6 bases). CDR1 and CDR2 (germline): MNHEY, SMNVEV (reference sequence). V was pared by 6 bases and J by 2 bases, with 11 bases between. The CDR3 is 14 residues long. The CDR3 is CASRFAGTYNEQFF. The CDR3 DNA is TGTGCCAGCAGGTTTGCGGGGACCTACAATGAGCAGTTCTTC.

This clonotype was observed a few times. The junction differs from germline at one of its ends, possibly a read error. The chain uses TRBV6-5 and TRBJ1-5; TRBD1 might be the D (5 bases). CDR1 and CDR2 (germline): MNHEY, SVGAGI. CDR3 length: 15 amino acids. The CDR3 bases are TGTGTCAGCACTGAGGAGGGGCAGAGAAATCAGCCCCAGCATTTT. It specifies CVSTEEGQRNQPQHF.

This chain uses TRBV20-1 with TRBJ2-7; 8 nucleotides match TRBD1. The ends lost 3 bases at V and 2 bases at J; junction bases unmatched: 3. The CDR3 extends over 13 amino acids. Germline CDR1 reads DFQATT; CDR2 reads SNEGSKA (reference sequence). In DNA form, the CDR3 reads TGCAGTGCTAGCGCAGGGGGCCCCTACGAGCAGTACTTC. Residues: CSASAGGPYEQYF.

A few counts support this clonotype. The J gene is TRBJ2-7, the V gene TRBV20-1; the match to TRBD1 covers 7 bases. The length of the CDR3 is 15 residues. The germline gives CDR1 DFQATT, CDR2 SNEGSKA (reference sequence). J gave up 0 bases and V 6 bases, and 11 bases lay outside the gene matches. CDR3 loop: CSAGVARGRSYEQYF. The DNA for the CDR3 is TGCAGTGCGGGGGTAGCTAGGGGGCGCTCCTACGAGCAGTACTTC.

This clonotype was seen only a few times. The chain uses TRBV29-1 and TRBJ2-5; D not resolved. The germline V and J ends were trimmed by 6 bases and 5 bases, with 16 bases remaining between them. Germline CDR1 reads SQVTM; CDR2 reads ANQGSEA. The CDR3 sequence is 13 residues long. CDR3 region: CSVRIAPWETQYF. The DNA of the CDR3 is TGCAGCGTGAGGATAGCCCCGTGGGAGACCCAGTACTTC.

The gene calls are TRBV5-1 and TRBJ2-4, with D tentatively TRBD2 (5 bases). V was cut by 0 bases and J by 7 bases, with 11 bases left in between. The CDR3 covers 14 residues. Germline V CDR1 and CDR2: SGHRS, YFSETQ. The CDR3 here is CASSLDAGGNIQYF. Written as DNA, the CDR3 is TGCGCCAGCAGCTTGGATGCGGGTGGGAACATTCAGTACTTC.

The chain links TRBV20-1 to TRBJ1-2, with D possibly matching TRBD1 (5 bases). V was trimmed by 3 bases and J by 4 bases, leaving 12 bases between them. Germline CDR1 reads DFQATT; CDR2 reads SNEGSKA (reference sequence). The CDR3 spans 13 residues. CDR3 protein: CSARVGLGYGYTF. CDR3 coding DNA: TGCAGTGCTAGGGTGGGGCTCGGCTATGGCTACACCTTC.

The CDR3 is CASRPLAGVGTDTQYF. The CDR3 nucleotides read TGTGCCAGCAGGCCGCTAGCGGGGGTGGGCACAGATACGCAGTATTTT. The chain is built from TRBV6-1 and TRBJ2-3; 10 bases match TRBD2. J was trimmed by 1 base and V by 6 bases; bases with no gene match: 7. Germline CDR1 MNHNS, CDR2 SASEGT. The CDR3 is 16 amino acids.

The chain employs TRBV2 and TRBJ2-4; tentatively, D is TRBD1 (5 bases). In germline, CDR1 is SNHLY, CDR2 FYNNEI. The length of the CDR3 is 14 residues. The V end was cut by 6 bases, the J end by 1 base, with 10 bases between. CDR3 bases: TGTGCCAGCAGAGGCAGGGTGGCCAAAAACATTCAGTACTTC. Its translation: CASRGRVAKNIQYF.

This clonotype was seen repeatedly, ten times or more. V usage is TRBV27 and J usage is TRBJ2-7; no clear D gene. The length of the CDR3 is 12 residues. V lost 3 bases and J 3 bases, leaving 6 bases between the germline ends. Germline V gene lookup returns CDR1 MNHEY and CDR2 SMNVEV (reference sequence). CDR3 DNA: TGTGCCAGCAGTTTCCAGAACTACGAGCAGTACTTC. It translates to CASSFQNYEQYF.

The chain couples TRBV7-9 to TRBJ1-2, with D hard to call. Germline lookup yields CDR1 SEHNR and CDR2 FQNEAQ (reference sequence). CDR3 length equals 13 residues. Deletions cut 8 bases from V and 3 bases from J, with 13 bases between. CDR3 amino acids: CASGALTDYGYTF. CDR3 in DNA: TGTGCCAGCGGCGCTCTGACTGACTATGGCTACACCTTC.